A single sample is the source of the 6 T cell receptor beta chains below, sequenced in a study of metastatic and nonmetastatic thyroid tumors. Ahead of thyroid surgery, no patient had received treatment of any kind. TCRdb re-analyzed the PCR reads through MiXCR. The sample contains roughly 20,000 clones, approximately 30% of which appear only once. Sequenced: tumor tissue. Source of these receptors: a male donor with papillary thyroid cancer or a benign thyroid nodule (not recorded which). Some clones in this sample may be carry-over from other donors' samples.

The chain carries TRBV6-1 and TRBJ1-1, with D possibly being TRBD1 (5 bases). This CDR3 spans 14 amino acids. Deletions cut 6 bases from V and 1 base from J, with 12 bases between. Germline V lookup: CDR1 MNHNS, CDR2 SASEGT. The CDR3 protein is CASRVDTTNTEAFF. The CDR3 DNA is TGTGCCAGCAGGGTGGACACAACGAACACTGAAGCTTTCTTT.

CDR3 amino acids: CASSRVGGGLDTQYF. The CDR3 DNA is TGTGCCAGCAGCCGTGTGGGTGGGGGGCTAGATACGCAGTATTTT. The chain is built from TRBV11-3 and TRBJ2-3, with D tentatively TRBD1 or TRBD2 (6 bases each). V lost 5 bases and J lost 5, with 17 bases in between. CDR3 length equals 15 residues. Germline V gene lookup returns CDR1 SGHNT and CDR2 YENEEA.

By its share, this clone is medium-sized (0.01 to 0.1%). This sample also contains other DNA sequences that code for the same CDR3. The rearrangement uses TRBV20-1 and TRBJ2-7; 15 nucleotides line up with TRBD2. The germline V gene encodes CDR1 DFQATT and CDR2 SNEGSKA (reference sequence). V was pared by 0 bases and J by 6 bases, with 6 bases of the junction left unmatched. This CDR3 region has 16 residues. CDR3 amino acids: CSARDPGLAGGAEQYF. In nucleotides, the CDR3 is TGCAGTGCTAGAGACCCCGGACTAGCGGGAGGGGCCGAGCAGTACTTC.

This clone is a singleton in its sample. This chain uses TRBV18 with TRBJ2-2; no firm D call. V was trimmed by 1 base and J by 3 bases, leaving 3 bases between them. The CDR3 consists of 13 residues. Germline lookup yields CDR1 KGHSH and CDR2 LQKENI. DNA of the CDR3: TGTGCCAGCTCACCACAGGACACCGGGGAGCTGTTTTTT. It codes for CASSPQDTGELFF. Full variable domain (remainder filled in from reference TRBV18 and TRBJ2-2): NAGVMQNPRHLVRRRGQEARLRCSPMKGHSHVYWYRQLPEEGLKFMVYLQKENIIDESGMPKERFSAEFPKEGPSILRIQQVVRGDSAAYFCASSPQDTGELFFGEGSRLTVL.

Remarks on this clone: A read error may be the cause here, since a much bigger clone is one base away. The chain uses TRBV9 and TRBJ1-2; D is unclear. Germline CDR1 reads SGDLS; CDR2 reads YYNGEE. V lost 10 bases and J 4 bases, leaving 17 bases between the germline ends. This CDR3 contains 13 residues. CDR3 DNA: TGTGCCTCCTCAACTTACTTAAGCTATGGCTACACCTTC. The encoded protein is CASSTYLSYGYTF. The variable domain in full, completed from reference TRBV9 and TRBJ1-2, reads DSGVTQTPKHLITATGQRVTLRCSPRSGDLSVYWYQQSLDQGLQFLIQYYNGEERAKGNILERFSAQQFPDLHSELNLSSLELGDSALYFCASSTYLSYGYTFGSGTRLTVV.

This clone has more than one count but fewer than ten. The chain joins TRBV20-1 to TRBJ2-1; D is ambiguous. The CDR3 is 14 amino acids. V lost 3 bases to trimming and J lost 0 bases, with 9 bases between them. Per germline, CDR1 DFQATT and CDR2 SNEGSKA (reference sequence). CDR3 sequence (DNA): TGCAGTGCTAGGACGTCTTACTCCTACAATGAGCAGTTCTTC. Amino acids: CSARTSYSYNEQFF.